The clone carrying this T cell receptor beta chain showed up just a few times. Its antigen is undetermined. The CDR3 consists of 14 residues. V was shortened by 0 bases and J by 1 base, with 6 bases between the two germline ends. Per the germline V gene, CDR1 is PRHDT and CDR2 is FYEKMQ (reference sequence). The data belong to a study of yellow fever vaccine responses in identical twins. In TCRdb, the RT-PCR reads were re-called with MiXCR into one record per CDR3 protein. The sample includes some 11,000 distinct CDR3 sequences, over 60% of them seen just once. The study's findings and limits: Convergence reportedly seemed to mark part of the twins' vaccine T cell response, with personalization marking the rest.

The specimen comprised T cells from blood (PBMCs), unsorted or a sorted subset (not recorded which), sampled before or after yellow fever vaccination (not recorded which). V is TRBV13 and J is TRBJ1-1, with a weak D call TRBD1 (5 bases). The sequence came from a young woman who received the yellow fever vaccine. The CDR3 bases are TGTGCCAGCAGCTTAGGTCAGGGGAACACTGAAGCTTTCTTT. Protein product: CASSLGQGNTEAFF.